This T cell receptor beta chain comes out of a study of CD8 T cells in ankylosing spondylitis. Notes on this clonotype: Its antigen is not known.

Study outcomes and limitations: One TCR beta motif, made up of roughly 8 highly homologous variants, appeared characteristic of ankylosing spondylitis blood. Existing reports had already noted some motif variants in reactive arthritis synovial fluid and blood.

TCRdb called the 5' RACE reads again in MiXCR, with one record for every CDR3 protein. This sample has over 700,000 distinct CDR3 sequences; 15% to 20% occur once, and the top ten carry under 20%. The sequenced sample consisted of blood, either unsorted or a sorted T cell fraction (not recorded which). This TCR derives from a male donor with ankylosing spondylitis.

CDR3 sequence: CASSWDSPRTQYF. CDR3 DNA: TGTGCCAGCAGCTGGGACTCGCCCCGGACCCAGTACTTC. The V gene is TRBV7-9, the J gene TRBJ2-5; D is perhaps TRBD2 (6 bases). Trimming cost V 4 bases and J 7 bases, with 13 bases left between them. The germline gives CDR1 SEHNR, CDR2 FQNEAQ (reference sequence). This CDR3 is 13 amino acids long.